Here is one T cell receptor (beta chain) with its context. This clone was counted a single time. The antigen this receptor binds is unknown. Base quality data are lacking; no much larger clone is found one base away. These data originate in a study of shared clonotypes between healthy human individuals (dated by TCRdb to 2019 to 2021). Describing the broader study: The cohort comprised a couple of women and a few men aged 18 to 49 years. Leukapheresis yielded between about 0.9 and 8.9 billion PBMCs per donor. Blood TCR repertoires of four to six healthy adults were deeply sequenced to estimate repertoire size and the extent of clonotype sharing between individuals. Different laboratories and diverse techniques were used to prepare libraries and sequence TCR repertoires, to increase sequencing depth and limit assay-specific biases. For each donor, CD4 naive and CD4 memory were each run on three plates, CD8 naive on two plates, and CD8 memory on one plate.

Overall results and qualifications from the work: Incomplete sequencing was indicated by rarefaction of sorted-subset datasets, despite the large sequencing depth. Sampling was limited to blood, and TCR repertoires in tissue likely differ from TCR repertoires in blood. Larger estimated clonotype richness was generally found for naive subsets than for memory subsets. Compared with non-shared clonotypes, clonotypes shared by all four sorted-subset donors had higher generation probabilities. Because the study included a small number of donors, the genetic and exposure-history diversity represented was limited. Pairwise subsampling led to the expectation that sequencing depth would affect the degree of clonotype sharing among donors. Sharing across four donors was observed for 4.5% to 6.5% of naive CD4, over 3% of naive CD8, 2% to 2.5% of memory CD4, and roughly 0.4% of memory CD8 clonotypes.

TCR CDR3 regions were amplified from genomic DNA by multiplex PCR using the deep immunoSEQ assay. Extracted genomic DNA from each cell subset was spread evenly across all wells of several immunoSEQ 96-well plates, with each plate serving as a replicate. For sorted subsets, roughly 200 ng of genomic DNA, equivalent to 30,000 or so T cell genomes, went into each replicate PCR. Purified libraries were quantified with a Qubit 3.0 fluorometer, sized on a Bioanalyzer 2100, and re-quantified with the KAPA Library Quantification kit. Every immunoSEQ 96-well plate was sequenced on a separate single-read 150-cycle Illumina NextSeq 550 flow cell. As for the authors' bioinformatics: Because only junctional sequences without quality scores were contained in the immunoSEQ output, filtering matching that applied to full-length reads could not be performed. Sequences were annotated with PyIR, a Python wrapper for IgBLAST v1.9, using IMGT germline references to assign V/J genes and CDR3. Any read was removed if the V/J assignment was weak (E-value above 1e-6), the CDR3 was missing, or the read contained stop codons, out-of-frame junctions, or ambiguous translated residues. V3J clonotypes were defined as sequences sharing an identical inferred V gene, J gene, and CDR3 amino acid sequence. Percentage overlap between repertoires was calculated by dividing the number of shared unique clonotypes by the size of the smaller repertoire. Richness of each repertoire was evaluated using RTK rarefaction, the Chao1 estimator, and Recon v2.1 estimates of unobserved clonotypes. Generation probabilities for all TCRbeta clonotypes obtained by the gDNA method from a handful of donors were computed using OLGA. This immuneACCESS table, as held by TCRdb, lists in-frame sequences with V and J called but not all clones. Of the missing ones, under half trace to an unresolved V gene in checked studies; the others have no known cause. V and J calls and clone size are copied from that table; D and trimming were computed from the DNA. Here the sample has more than 850,000 clones; approximately 80% occur a single time. The top ten clones comprise about 0.52% of the sample.

The CDR3 contains 13 residues, cysteine and phenylalanine counted. Of all the DNA, just the CDR3 is kept, 39 bases in frame from base 1. Trimming takes 4 bases from V and 0 bases from J, and the germline ends sit 6 bases apart. The germline V gene provides CDR1 SGHTA and CDR2 FQGTGA. The donors were healthy, HIV-negative adults with no recently reported acute infections or vaccinations. Every donor was a Caucasian adult living in Nashville, Tennessee, USA. CD4+ T cells were enriched by magnetic negative selection, after which naive cells were positively selected on CD45RA and the negative fraction was taken as the memory subset. Blood was collected by leukapheresis, and PBMCs were isolated by Ficoll-Histopaque density gradient centrifugation and then cryopreserved in liquid nitrogen vapor phase. Purity and quantity of every magnetically sorted T cell population were checked by analytical flow cytometry. Genomic DNA was isolated from every sorted fraction and measured by UV absorbance on a Nanodrop 2000c.

Sequenced: memory CD4+ T cells from PBMCs. The cell subset or site tag for this specimen amounts to: CD45RA-negative fraction. Rearrangement joined TRBV7-3 to TRBJ1-1; the D gene cannot be named for sure. The clonotype was recovered from a man aged 18 to 29 in good health. Some clones in this sample may be carry-over from other donors' samples. The CDR3 protein is CASSSLMNTEAFF. The nucleotide sequence reads as follows: TGTGCCAGCAGCTCCCTCATGAACACTGAAGCTTTCTTT.